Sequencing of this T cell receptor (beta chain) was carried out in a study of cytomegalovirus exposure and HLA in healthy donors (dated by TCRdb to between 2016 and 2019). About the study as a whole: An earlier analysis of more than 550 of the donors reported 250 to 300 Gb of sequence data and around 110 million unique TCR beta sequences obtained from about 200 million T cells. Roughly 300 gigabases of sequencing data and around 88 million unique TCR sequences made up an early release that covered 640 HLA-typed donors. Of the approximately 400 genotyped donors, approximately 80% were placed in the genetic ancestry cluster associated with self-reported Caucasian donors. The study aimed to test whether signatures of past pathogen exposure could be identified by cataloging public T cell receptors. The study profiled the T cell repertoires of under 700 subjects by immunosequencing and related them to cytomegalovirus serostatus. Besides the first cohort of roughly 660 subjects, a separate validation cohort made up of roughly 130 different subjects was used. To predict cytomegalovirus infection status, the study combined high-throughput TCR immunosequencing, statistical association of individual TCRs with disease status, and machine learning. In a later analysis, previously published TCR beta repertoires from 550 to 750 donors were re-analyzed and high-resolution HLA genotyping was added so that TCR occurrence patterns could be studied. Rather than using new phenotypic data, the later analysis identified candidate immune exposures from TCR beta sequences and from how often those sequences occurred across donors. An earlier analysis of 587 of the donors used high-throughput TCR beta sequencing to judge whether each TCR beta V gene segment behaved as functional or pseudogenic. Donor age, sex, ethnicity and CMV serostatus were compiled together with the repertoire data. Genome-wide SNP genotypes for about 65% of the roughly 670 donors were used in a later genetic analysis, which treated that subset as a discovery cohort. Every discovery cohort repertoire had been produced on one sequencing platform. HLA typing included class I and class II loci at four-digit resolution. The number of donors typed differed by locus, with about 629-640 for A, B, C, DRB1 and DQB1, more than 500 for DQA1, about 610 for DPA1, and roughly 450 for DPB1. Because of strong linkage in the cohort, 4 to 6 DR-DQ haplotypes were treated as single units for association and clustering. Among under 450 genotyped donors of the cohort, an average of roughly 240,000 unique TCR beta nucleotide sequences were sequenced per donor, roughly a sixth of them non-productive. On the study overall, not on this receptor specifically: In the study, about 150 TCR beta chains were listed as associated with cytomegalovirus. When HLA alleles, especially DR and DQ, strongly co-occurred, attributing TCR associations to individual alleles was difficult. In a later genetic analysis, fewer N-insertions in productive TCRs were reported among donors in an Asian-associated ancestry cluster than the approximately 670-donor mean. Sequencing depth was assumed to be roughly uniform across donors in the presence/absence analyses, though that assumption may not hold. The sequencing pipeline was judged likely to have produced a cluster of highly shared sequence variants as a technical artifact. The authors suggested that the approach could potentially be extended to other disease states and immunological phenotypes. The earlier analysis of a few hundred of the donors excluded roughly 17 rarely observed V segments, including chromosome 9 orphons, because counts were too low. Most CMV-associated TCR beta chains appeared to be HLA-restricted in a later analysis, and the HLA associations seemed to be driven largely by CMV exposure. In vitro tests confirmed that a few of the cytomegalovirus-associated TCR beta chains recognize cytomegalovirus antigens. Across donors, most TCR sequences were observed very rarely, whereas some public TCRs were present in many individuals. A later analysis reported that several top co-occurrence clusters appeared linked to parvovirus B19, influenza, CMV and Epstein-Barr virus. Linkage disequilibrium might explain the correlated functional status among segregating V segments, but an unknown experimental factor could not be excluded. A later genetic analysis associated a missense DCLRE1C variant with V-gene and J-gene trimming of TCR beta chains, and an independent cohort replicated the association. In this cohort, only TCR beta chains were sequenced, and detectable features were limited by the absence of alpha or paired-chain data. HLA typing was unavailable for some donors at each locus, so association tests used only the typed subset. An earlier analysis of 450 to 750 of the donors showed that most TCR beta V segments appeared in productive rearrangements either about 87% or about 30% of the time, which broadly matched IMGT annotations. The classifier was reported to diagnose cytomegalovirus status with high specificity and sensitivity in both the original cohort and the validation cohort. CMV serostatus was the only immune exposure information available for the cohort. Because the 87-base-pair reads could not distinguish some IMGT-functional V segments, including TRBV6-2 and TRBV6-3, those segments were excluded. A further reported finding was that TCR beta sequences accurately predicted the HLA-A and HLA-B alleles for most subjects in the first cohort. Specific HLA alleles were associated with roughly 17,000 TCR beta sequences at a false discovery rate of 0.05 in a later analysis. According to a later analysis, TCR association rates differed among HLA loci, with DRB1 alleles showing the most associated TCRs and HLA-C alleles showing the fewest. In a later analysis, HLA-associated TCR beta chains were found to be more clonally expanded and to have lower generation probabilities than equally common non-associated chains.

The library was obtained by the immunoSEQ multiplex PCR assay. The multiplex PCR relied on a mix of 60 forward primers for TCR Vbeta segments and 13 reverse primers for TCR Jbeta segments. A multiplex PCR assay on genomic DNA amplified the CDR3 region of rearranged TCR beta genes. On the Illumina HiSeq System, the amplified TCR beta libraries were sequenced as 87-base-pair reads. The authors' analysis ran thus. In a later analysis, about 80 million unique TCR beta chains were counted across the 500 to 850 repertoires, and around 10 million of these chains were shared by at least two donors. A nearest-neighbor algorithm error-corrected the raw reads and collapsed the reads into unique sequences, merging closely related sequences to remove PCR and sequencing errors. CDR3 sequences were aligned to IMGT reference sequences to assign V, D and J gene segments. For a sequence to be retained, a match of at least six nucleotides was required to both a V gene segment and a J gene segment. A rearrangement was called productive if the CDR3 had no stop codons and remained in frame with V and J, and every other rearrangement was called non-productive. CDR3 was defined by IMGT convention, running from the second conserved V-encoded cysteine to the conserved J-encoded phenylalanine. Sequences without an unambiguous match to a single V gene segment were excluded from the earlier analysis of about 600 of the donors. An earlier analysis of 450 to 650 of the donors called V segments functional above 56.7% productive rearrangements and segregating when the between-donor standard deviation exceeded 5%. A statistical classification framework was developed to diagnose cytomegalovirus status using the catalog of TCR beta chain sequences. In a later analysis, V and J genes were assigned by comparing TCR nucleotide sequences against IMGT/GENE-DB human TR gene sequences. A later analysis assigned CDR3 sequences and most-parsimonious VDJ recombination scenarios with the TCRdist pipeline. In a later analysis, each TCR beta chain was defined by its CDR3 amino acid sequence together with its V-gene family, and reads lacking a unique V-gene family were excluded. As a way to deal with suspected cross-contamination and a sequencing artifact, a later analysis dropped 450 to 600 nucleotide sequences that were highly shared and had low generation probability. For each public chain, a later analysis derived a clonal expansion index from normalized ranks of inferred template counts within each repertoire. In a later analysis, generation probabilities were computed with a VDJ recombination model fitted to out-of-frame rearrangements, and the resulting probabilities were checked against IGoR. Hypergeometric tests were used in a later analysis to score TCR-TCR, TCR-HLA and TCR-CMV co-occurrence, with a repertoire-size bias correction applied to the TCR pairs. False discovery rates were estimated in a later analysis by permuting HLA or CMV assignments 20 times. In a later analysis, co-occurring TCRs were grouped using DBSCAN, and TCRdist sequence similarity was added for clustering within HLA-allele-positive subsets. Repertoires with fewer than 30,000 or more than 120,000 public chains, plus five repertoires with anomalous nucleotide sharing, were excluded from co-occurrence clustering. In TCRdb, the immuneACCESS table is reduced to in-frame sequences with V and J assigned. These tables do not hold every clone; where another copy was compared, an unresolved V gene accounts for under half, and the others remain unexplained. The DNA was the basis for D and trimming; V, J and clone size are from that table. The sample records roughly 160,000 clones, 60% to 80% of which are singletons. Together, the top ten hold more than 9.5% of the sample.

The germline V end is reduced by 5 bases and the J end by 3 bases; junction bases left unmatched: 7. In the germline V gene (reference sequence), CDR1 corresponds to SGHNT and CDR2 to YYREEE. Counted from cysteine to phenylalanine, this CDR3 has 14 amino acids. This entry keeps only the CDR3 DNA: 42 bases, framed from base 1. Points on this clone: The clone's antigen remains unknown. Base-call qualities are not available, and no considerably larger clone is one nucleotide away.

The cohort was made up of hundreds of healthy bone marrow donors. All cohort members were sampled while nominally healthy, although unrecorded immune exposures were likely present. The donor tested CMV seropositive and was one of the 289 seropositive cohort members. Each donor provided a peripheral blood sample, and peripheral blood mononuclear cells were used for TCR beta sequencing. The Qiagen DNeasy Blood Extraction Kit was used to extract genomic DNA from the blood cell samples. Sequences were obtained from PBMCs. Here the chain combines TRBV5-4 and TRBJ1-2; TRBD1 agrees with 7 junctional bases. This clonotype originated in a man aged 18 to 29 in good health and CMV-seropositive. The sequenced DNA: TGTGCCAGCAGACTAGACAGGGCGGACTATGGCTACACCTTC. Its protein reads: CASRLDRADYGYTF.